A selection of T cell receptor beta chains follows, all from one sample in a study of T cell responses to AZD1222 COVID-19 vaccine. Measured with immunoSEQ multiplex PCR; TCRdb has only the in-frame clones, and not every one. The repertoire holds about 99,000 clones, with 88% as singletons. The sequences come from peripheral blood, collected on day 0 of AZD1222 vaccination. These receptors were collected from an adult in good health. Each CDR3 is given with its conserved first and last residue. Fields, in order: J gene, clone size, V gene, D gene, CDR3 DNA, CDR3 protein. The D gene is left open where the match is weak. Clone size is shown for a subset of rows, as once, few, many or a class of expanded clone.

>TRBJ1-2|.|TRBV6-2/TRBV6-3|.
TGTGCCAGCAGTTACGCCGGGACAAATGGCTACACCTTC
CASSYAGTNGYTF
>TRBJ1-2|.|TRBV6-5|.
TGTGCCAGCAGCCCCCGGGACAAATATGGCTACACCTTC
CASSPRDKYGYTF
>TRBJ1-6|.|TRBV6-5|TRBD1
TGTGCCAGCAGTCATGGACAGGGGGATTCACCCCTCCACTTT
CASSHGQGDSPLHF
>TRBJ1-2|.|TRBV5-1|TRBD1
TGCGCCAGCAGCTTGGAGCGGCAGGGGGCGCAGGGTGGCTACACCTTC
CASSLERQGAQGGYTF
>TRBJ1-6|.|TRBV28|TRBD1
TGTGCCAGCAGTTTCGCCGACAGGGTACAGGCCCTCCACTTT
CASSFADRVQALHF
>TRBJ1-5|.|TRBV27|.
TGTGCCAGCAGTTTCTTCGGTAGCAATCAGCCCCAGCATTTT
CASSFFGSNQPQHF
>TRBJ1-2|.|TRBV27|TRBD1
TGTGCCAGCAGTTTGACAGGGGCCTATGGCTACACCTTC
CASSLTGAYGYTF
>TRBJ2-3|.|TRBV15|.
TGTGCCACCAGCAGAGATGTAGGGGCGCGGAGAGATACGCAGTATTTT
CATSRDVGARRDTQYF
>TRBJ2-3|once|TRBV19|TRBD2
TGTGCCAGTAGCAATGGGCCTAGCGGGGGGGCGGTGTTGTATTTT
CASSNGPSGGAVLYF
>TRBJ1-2|.|TRBV24-1|.
TGTGCCACCAGTGAGCAGGTCGATCGCGGCTACACCTTC
CATSEQVDRGYTF
>TRBJ2-7|.|TRBV5-4|TRBD2
TGTGCCAGCACCCGTGGGACTAGCGGCGACTACGAGCAGTACTTC
CASTRGTSGDYEQYF
>TRBJ1-2|.|TRBV18|TRBD1
TGTGCCAGCTCACCAACTCAGGGGGGAGGCTACACCTTC
CASSPTQGGGYTF
>TRBJ2-1|.|TRBV19|TRBD1
TGTGCCAGTAGTATTGGGACAGGCAACAATGAGCAGTTCTTC
CASSIGTGNNEQFF
>TRBJ2-3|.|TRBV3-1/TRBV3-2|TRBD1
TGTGCCAGCAGCCCAGCCGGGACAGGGGGTGTAGATACGCAGTATTTT
CASSPAGTGGVDTQYF
>TRBJ2-1|.|TRBV19|TRBD1
TGTGCCAGTAGTATAGATCGGGACAGGGGAAACAATGAGCAGTTCTTC
CASSIDRDRGNNEQFF
>TRBJ2-2|.|TRBV7-9|TRBD1
TGTGCCAGCAGCCGGACAGGGGAGACCGGGGAGCTGTTTTTT
CASSRTGETGELFF
>TRBJ2-7|few|TRBV5-5|.
TGTGCCAGCAGCTTGTACGAGGGCAGCTCCTACGAGCAGTACTTC
CASSLYEGSSYEQYF
>TRBJ2-1|.|TRBV19|.
TGTGCCAGTAGGGACCGACGGGATCCAAACAATGAGCAGTTCTTC
CASRDRRDPNNEQFF
>TRBJ2-3|.|TRBV3-1/TRBV3-2|TRBD2
TGTGCCAGCAGCCAATCTACCGGACTAGCGGGAGGAGTAGGGGATACGCAGTATTTT
CASSQSTGLAGGVGDTQYF
>TRBJ2-1|.|TRBV7-8|.
TGTGCCAGCAGCTTAGATCACAGACCCTACAATGAGCAGTTCTTC
CASSLDHRPYNEQFF
>TRBJ2-6|.|TRBV6-5|.
TGTGCCAGCAGTTACCGGGGAAGTTCTGGGGCCAACGTCCTGACTTTC
CASSYRGSSGANVLTF
>TRBJ2-7|once|TRBV25-1|TRBD1
TGTGCCAGCAGTGAACGCTACCCGGGACAGGGGATGACCTACGAGCAGTACTTC
CASSERYPGQGMTYEQYF
>TRBJ2-7|.|TRBV5-6|TRBD2
TGTGCCAGCAGGCGACCGGGACTAGCGGGACCCTACGAGCAGTACTTC
CASRRPGLAGPYEQYF
>TRBJ1-2|.|TRBV7-2|TRBD1
TGTGCCAGCAGCTCCTTGGGACAGGGTTATGGCTACACCTTC
CASSSLGQGYGYTF
>TRBJ1-5|.|TRBV27|TRBD1
TGTGCCAGCCTTCGACAGGGCGGACATAGCAATCAGCCCCAGCATTTT
CASLRQGGHSNQPQHF
>TRBJ2-5|.|TRBV2|TRBD2
TGTGCCAGCAGTGAAACCGGGACTAGCCAGGAGACCCAGTACTTC
CASSETGTSQETQYF
>TRBJ2-5|.|TRBV7-2|.
TGTGCCAGCAGCTTAGCGGGTGGGGGGTTACAAGAGACCCAGTACTTC
CASSLAGGGLQETQYF
>TRBJ1-1|.|TRBV5-1|.
TGCGCCAGCGGGAGGACAGATCCGAACACTGAAGCTTTCTTT
CASGRTDPNTEAFF
>TRBJ1-5|.|TRBV30|.
TGTGCCTGGGGGCCCGGACGAGGAACGCCTTATAGCAATCAGCCCCAGCATTTT
CAWGPGRGTPYSNQPQHF
>TRBJ2-2|.|TRBV9|TRBD2
TGTGCCAGCAGCGACGGTCGGGGGGCCGGGGAGCTGTTTTTT
CASSDGRGAGELFF
>TRBJ2-4|.|TRBV6-5|TRBD1
TGTGCCAGCAGTTACTCCTGGACAGGGGGCGATAGCATTCAGTACTTC
CASSYSWTGGDSIQYF
>TRBJ2-7|.|TRBV6-1|TRBD1
TGTGCCAGCAGTGAAGGGTTGCAAACAGGGGTTGCCTACGAGCAGTACTTC
CASSEGLQTGVAYEQYF
>TRBJ2-7|.|TRBV3-1/TRBV3-2|.
TGTGCCAGCAGCCAAGGCGGGGTGCTCGAGCAGTACTTC
CASSQGGVLEQYF
>TRBJ1-6|.|TRBV7-2|.
TGTGCCAGCAGCTTAGGTGGGCCCGGGAGTTCACCCCTCCACTTT
CASSLGGPGSSPLHF
>TRBJ1-6|.|TRBV29-1|.
TGCAGCGCAAGGGAAGGGCTAAATTCACCCCTCCACTTT
CSAREGLNSPLHF
>TRBJ2-7|.|TRBV10-3|TRBD2
TGTGCCATCAGTGAGCTAGCTAGCGGGGTTGGGCAGTACTTC
CAISELASGVGQYF
>TRBJ2-5|once|TRBV7-9|.
TGTGCCAGCAGCCGCCTCACAGGGTCTGGCGAGACCCAGTACTTC
CASSRLTGSGETQYF
>TRBJ2-3|.|TRBV6-1|.
TGTGCCAGCAGCCCCCCGGGGGTCACGCAGTATTTT
CASSPPGVTQYF
>TRBJ1-2|.|TRBV2|TRBD1
TGTGCCAACCTGGGACAGAGTAATGGCTACACCTTC
CANLGQSNGYTF
>TRBJ1-2|.|TRBV5-4|TRBD1
TGTGCCAGCGGAACACAGGGGGTTCTGCATGGCTACACCTTC
CASGTQGVLHGYTF
>TRBJ2-1|once|TRBV6-1|TRBD2
TGTGCCAGCAGTGAAAGGCCCGGACTAGCGGGGGGCAATGAGCAGTTCTTC
CASSERPGLAGGNEQFF
>TRBJ1-4|.|TRBV19|.
TGTGCCAGTACTCTTGGGAGGTCGAATGAAAAACTGTTTTTT
CASTLGRSNEKLFF
>TRBJ2-3|.|TRBV6-5|.
TGTGCCAGCAGTTACGGCCGAACTAGCACAGATACGCAGTATTTT
CASSYGRTSTDTQYF
>TRBJ1-6|.|TRBV7-2|.
TGTGCCAGCAGCTTGGTGGGGGGTCATTCACCCCTCCACTTT
CASSLVGGHSPLHF
>TRBJ1-6|.|TRBV4-3|.
TGCGCCAGCAGCCCGCAGGCGGTGAGCTCCTATAATTCACCCCTCCACTTT
CASSPQAVSSYNSPLHF
>TRBJ1-1|.|TRBV29-1|.
TGCAGCGTTGCCCGGGGAGAGAACACTGAAGCTTTCTTT
CSVARGENTEAFF
>TRBJ2-1|.|TRBV4-1|TRBD2
TGCGCCAGCAGCCAAGGGCTAAGAGCGGGAGGGGTCAATGAGCAGTTCTTC
CASSQGLRAGGVNEQFF
>TRBJ2-7|.|TRBV2|TRBD1
TGTGCCAGCAATCCCGGGACAGGAACCTACGAGCAGTACTTC
CASNPGTGTYEQYF